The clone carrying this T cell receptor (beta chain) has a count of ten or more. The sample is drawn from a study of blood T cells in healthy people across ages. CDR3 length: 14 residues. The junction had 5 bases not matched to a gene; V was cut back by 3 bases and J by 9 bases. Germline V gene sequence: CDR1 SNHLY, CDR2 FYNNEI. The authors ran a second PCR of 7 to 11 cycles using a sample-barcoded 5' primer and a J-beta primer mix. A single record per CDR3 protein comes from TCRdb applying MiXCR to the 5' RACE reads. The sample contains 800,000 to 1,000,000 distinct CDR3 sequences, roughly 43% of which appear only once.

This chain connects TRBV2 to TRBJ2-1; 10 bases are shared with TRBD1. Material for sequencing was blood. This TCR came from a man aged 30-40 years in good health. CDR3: CASSEGTGVIEQFF. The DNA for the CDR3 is TGTGCCAGCAGTGAGGGGACAGGGGTTATTGAGCAGTTCTTC.